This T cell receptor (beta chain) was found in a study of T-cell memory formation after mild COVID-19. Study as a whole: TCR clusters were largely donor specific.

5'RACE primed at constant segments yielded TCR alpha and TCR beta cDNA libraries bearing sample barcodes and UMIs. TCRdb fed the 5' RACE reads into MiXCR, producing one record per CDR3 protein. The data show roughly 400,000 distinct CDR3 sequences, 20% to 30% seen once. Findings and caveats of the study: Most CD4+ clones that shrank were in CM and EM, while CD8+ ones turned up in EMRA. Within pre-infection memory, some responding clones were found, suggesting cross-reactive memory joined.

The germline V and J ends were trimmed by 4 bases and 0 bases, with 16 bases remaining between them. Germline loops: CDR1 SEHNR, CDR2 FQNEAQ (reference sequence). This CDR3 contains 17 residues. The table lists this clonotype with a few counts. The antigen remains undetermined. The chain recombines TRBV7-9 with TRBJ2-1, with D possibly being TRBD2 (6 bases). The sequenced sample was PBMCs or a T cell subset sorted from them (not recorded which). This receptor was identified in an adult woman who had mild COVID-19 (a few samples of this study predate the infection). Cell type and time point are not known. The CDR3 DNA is TGTGCCAGCAGCTCATATACTAGCCTTATCTCCTACAATGAGCAGTTCTTC. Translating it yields CASSSYTSLISYNEQFF.